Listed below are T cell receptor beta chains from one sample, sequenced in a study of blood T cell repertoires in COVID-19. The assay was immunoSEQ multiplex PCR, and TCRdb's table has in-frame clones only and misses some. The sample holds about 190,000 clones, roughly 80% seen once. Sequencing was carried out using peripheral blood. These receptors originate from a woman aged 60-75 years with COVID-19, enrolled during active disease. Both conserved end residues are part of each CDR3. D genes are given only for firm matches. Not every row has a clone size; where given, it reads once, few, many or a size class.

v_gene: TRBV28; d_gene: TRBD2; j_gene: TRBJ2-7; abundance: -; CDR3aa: CASSTSGRAVYEQYF; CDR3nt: TGTGCCAGCAGTACAAGCGGGAGGGCCGTCTACGAGCAGTACTTC
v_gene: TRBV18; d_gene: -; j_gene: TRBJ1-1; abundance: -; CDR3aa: CASSPTPGGDTEAFF; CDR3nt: TGTGCCAGCTCACCCACGCCGGGGGGAGACACTGAAGCTTTCTTT
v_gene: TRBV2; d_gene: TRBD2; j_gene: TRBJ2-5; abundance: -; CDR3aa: CASSPNSGLAETQYF; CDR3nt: TGTGCCAGCAGTCCTAACTCTGGACTAGCAGAGACCCAGTACTTC
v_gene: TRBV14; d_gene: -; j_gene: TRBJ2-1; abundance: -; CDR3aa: CASSPSRNSYNEQFF; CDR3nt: TGTGCCAGCAGCCCCTCTAGGAATTCTTACAATGAGCAGTTCTTC
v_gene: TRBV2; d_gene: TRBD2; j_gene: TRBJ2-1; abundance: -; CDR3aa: CASSEAVGGASYNEQFF; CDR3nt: TGTGCCAGCAGTGAAGCAGTCGGGGGGGCCTCCTACAATGAGCAGTTCTTC
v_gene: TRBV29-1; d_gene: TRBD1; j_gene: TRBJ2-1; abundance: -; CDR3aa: CSVARDREYNEQFF; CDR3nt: TGCAGCGTCGCCCGGGACAGGGAATACAATGAGCAGTTCTTC
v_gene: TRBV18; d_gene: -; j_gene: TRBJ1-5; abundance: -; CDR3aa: CASSPGGAISPQHF; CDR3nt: TGTGCCAGCTCACCGGGGGGGGCAATCAGCCCCCAGCATTTT
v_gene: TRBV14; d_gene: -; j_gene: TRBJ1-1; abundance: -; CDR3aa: CASSQDLAGSEAFF; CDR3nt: TGTGCCAGCAGCCAAGATCTCGCAGGGTCTGAAGCTTTCTTT
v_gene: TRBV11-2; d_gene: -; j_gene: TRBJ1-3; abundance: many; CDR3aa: CASSFRGSSGNTIYF; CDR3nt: TGTGCCAGCAGCTTCAGGGGTAGCTCTGGAAACACCATATATTTT
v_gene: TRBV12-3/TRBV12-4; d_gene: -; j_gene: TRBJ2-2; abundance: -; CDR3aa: CASSNRNTGELFF; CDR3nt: TGTGCCAGCAGTAACAGGAATACCGGGGAGCTGTTTTTT
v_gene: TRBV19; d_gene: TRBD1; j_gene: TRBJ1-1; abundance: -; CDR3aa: CASSQGAWSEAFF; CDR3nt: TGTGCCAGTTCGCAGGGGGCCTGGAGTGAAGCTTTCTTT
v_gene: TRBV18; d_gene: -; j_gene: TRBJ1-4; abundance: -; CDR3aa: CASSPNQLGEEKLFF; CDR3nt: TGTGCCAGCTCACCTAACCAGTTGGGAGAAGAAAAACTGTTTTTT
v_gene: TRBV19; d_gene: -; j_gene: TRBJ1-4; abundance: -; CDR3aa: CASSMGRLNEKLFF; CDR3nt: TGTGCCAGTAGTATGGGGCGTTTAAACGAAAAACTGTTTTTT
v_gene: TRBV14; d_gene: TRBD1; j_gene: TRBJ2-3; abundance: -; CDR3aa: CASSRDRDPSHTQYF; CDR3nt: TGTGCCAGCAGCCGGGACAGGGATCCATCACATACGCAGTATTTT
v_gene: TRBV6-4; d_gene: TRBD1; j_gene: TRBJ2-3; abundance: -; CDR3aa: CASSDFPRTGSTDTQYF; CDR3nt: TGTGCCAGCAGTGACTTTCCGAGGACAGGGAGCACAGATACGCAGTATTTT
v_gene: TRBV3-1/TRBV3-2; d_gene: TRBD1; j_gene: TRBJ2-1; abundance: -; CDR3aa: CASSQGGQRNEQFF; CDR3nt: TGTGCCAGCAGCCAAGGGGGACAGCGCAATGAGCAGTTCTTC
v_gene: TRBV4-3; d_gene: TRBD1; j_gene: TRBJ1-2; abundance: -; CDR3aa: CASSPQGSYGYTF; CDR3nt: TGCGCCAGCAGCCCACAGGGGAGCTATGGCTACACCTTC
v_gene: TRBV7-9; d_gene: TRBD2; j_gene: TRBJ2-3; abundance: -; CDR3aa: CASSTGLAAGTDTQYF; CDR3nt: TGTGCCAGCAGCACGGGACTAGCGGCGGGAACAGATACGCAGTATTTT
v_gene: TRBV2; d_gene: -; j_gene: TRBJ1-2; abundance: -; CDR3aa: CASSTRRPGDGYTF; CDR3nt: TGTGCCAGCAGTACAAGACGGCCCGGGGATGGCTACACCTTC
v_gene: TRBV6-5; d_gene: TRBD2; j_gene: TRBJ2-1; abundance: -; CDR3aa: CASSYSRLAGGNEQFF; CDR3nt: TGTGCCAGCAGTTACTCCAGACTAGCGGGGGGGAATGAGCAGTTCTTC
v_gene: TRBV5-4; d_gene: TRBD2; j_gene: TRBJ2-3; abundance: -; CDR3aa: CASTPTSGGPSDTQYF; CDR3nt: TGTGCCAGCACCCCGACTAGCGGGGGGCCCTCAGATACGCAGTATTTT
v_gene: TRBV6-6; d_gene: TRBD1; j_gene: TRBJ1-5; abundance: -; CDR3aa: CASSYSGQASNQPQHF; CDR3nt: TGTGCCAGCAGTTACTCGGGACAGGCTAGCAATCAGCCCCAGCATTTT
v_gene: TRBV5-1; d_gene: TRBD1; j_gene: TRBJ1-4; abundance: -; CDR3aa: CASSLSGTGSEEKLFF; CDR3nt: TGCGCCAGCAGCTTATCGGGGACAGGGTCCGAGGAAAAACTGTTTTTT
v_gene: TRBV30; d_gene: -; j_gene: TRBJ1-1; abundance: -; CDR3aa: CAWRRQGFGAFF; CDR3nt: TGTGCCTGGAGGCGTCAGGGTTTTGGGGCTTTCTTT
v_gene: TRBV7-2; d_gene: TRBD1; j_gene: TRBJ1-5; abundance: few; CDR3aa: CASSVSGTGVPASNQPQHF; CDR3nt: TGTGCCAGCAGCGTATCCGGGACAGGGGTCCCTGCCAGCAATCAGCCCCAGCATTTT
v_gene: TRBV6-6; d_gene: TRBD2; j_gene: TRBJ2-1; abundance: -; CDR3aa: CASSVNGGAGNNEQFF; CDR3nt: TGTGCCAGCAGTGTAAACGGAGGAGCGGGGAACAATGAGCAGTTCTTC
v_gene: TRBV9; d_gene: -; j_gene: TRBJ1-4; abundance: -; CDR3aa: CASSGGDGPTNEKLFF; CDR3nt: TGTGCCAGCAGCGGGGGGGACGGCCCAACTAATGAAAAACTGTTTTTT
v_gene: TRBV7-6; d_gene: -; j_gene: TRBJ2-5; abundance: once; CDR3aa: CASSFWQGSGTQYF; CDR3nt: TGTGCCAGCAGCTTCTGGCAGGGTTCTGGGACCCAGTACTTC
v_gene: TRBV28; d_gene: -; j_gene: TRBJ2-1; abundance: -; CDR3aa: CASSLTGSSYNEQFF; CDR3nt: TGTGCCAGCAGCTTAACAGGCAGCTCCTACAATGAGCAGTTCTTC
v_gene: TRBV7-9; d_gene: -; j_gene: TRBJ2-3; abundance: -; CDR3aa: CASSLDSVQTDTQYF; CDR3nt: TGTGCCAGCAGCTTGGACAGTGTGCAGACAGATACGCAGTATTTT
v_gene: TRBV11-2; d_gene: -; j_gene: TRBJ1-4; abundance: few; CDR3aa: CASSLGVVVRGNEKLFF; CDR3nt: TGTGCCAGCAGCTTAGGTGTTGTTGTGCGGGGGAATGAAAAACTGTTTTTT